This T cell receptor beta chain came from a study of circulating and synovial CD4+ cells in juvenile arthritis. Study observations and caveats: CPL versus bulk CD4 samples: T cell genome counts differed by at least an order of magnitude.

Libraries were prepared by immunoSEQ multiplex PCR; TCRdb keeps only in-frame clonotypes and omits some of them. The sample lists several thousand clones, about four fifths seen once, with 3% to 3.5% in the top ten. Trimming at V came to 5 bases and at J to 7 bases, leaving 24 bases not matched to a gene. Germline loops: CDR1 MNHEY, CDR2 SMNVEV (reference sequence). This CDR3 is 19 amino acids long. A note on this clone: Its antigen remains unidentified.

Material for sequencing was CD4+ T cells from synovial fluid. This chain links TRBV27 with TRBJ2-7; TRBD1 matches 9 bases. This clonotype was obtained from a human donor with juvenile idiopathic arthritis. The CDR3 coding sequence is TGTGCCAGCAGTACCATTTTGAATCCCGGGACAGGGCTAAGAGCGGAGCAGTACTTC. It codes for CASSTILNPGTGLRAEQYF.